The clone carrying this T cell receptor (beta chain) was detected only a few times. Its antigen is not identified. Production of TCR cDNA was by 5'RACE template switching, which also added a universal primer site and UMIs. MiXCR was run by TCRdb on the 5' RACE reads, yielding one entry per CDR3 protein. The sample has about 260,000 distinct CDR3 sequences; roughly 5.2% are singletons. This entry belongs to a study of T cells after yellow fever vaccination. CDR1 is SGHTS and CDR2 is YDEGEE in the germline V gene. CDR3 length: 15 amino acids. J gave up 7 bases and V 2 bases, and 7 bases lay outside the gene matches. General study points: The presence of abundant clonotypes contaminating from the bulk population was possible in FACS-sorted repertoires. Detected again after the booster were most primary-vaccination clones, at about 96% CD4 and about 89% CD8. Few clonotypes appeared in both CD4 and CD8 compartments.

The specimen was CD4+ T cells sorted from PBMCs, collected on the day of the yellow fever booster vaccination. The V and J genes are TRBV5-8 and TRBJ2-1, with 9 bases that match TRBD1. This clonotype was sampled from a man between 18 and 29 years old who received the YFV17D yellow fever vaccine. The CDR3: CASSLQGQGENEQFF. CDR3 nucleotides: TGTGCCAGCAGCTTACAGGGACAGGGCGAGAATGAGCAGTTCTTC.